Listed below are T cell receptor beta chains from one sample, sequenced in a study of T cell responses to AZD1222 COVID-19 vaccine. Sequencing used immunoSEQ multiplex PCR; TCRdb keeps in-frame clones, though not all of them. The sample has approximately 100,000 clones, about 92% seen once. Sequencing used peripheral blood, obtained on day 0 of AZD1222 vaccination. These receptors originate from an adult in good health. Each CDR3 is given with its conserved first and last residue. The D gene is left open where the match is weak. Rows may omit the clone size; those that give it use once, few, many or a size class.

TRBJ2-1	.	TRBV7-2	TRBD2	TGTGCCAGCAGCTTAGTAGGGGGGGGAGCGGGAGACAATGAGCAGTTCTTC	CASSLVGGGAGDNEQFF
TRBJ2-1	.	TRBV29-1	TRBD2	TGCAGCGTTGAGGAACTAGCGGGAGATGCCAATGAGCAGTTCTTC	CSVEELAGDANEQFF
TRBJ2-1	.	TRBV24-1	.	TGTGCCACCAGTGATTTGGGGGGGAATGAGCAGTTCTTC	CATSDLGGNEQFF
TRBJ2-3	.	TRBV7-2	.	TGTGCCAGCAGCCCTAGACTTAGCACAGATACGCAGTATTTT	CASSPRLSTDTQYF
TRBJ2-1	.	TRBV23-1	.	TGCGCCAGCCTTTTGGGGCCTCCCGACGATGAGCAGTTCTTC	CASLLGPPDDEQFF
TRBJ2-1	.	TRBV28	TRBD2	TGTGCCAGCCCACCCCTAGCGGGTCCCTACAATGAGCAGTTCTTC	CASPPLAGPYNEQFF
TRBJ2-2	.	TRBV3-1/TRBV3-2	.	TGTGCCAGCAGCCCTCGGGACTTAAACACCGGGGAGCTGTTTTTT	CASSPRDLNTGELFF
TRBJ2-3	.	TRBV11-1	.	TGTGCCAGCAGCTCGGGACTTGGAGATACGCAGTATTTT	CASSSGLGDTQYF
TRBJ2-5	.	TRBV7-2	TRBD2	TGTGCCAGCAGCAGGGGACTAGCGGGAGAGACCCAGTACTTC	CASSRGLAGETQYF
TRBJ2-1	.	TRBV7-2	.	TGTGCCAGCAGCTTAGTGTCAGAACCCTACAATGAGCAGTTCTTC	CASSLVSEPYNEQFF
TRBJ1-1	.	TRBV3-1/TRBV3-2	TRBD1	TGTGCCAGCAGCGCGGGACAGGGGGCGCGGGCTTTCTTT	CASSAGQGARAFF
TRBJ2-3	.	TRBV5-4	TRBD1	TGTGCCAGCAGCTCCTCGACAGGGGGCAGGGCAGATACGCAGTATTTT	CASSSSTGGRADTQYF
TRBJ2-3	.	TRBV6-5	TRBD2	TGTGCCAGCAGTTACCGGGCTAGCGGGACGGATACGCAGTATTTT	CASSYRASGTDTQYF
TRBJ1-2	.	TRBV5-1	.	TGCGCCAGCAGCTTTGCAGGTACTAACTATGGCTACACCTTC	CASSFAGTNYGYTF
TRBJ1-4	.	TRBV7-8	.	TGTGCCAGCAGCTTAGGGGGGAGGAGTGAAAAACTGTTTTTT	CASSLGGRSEKLFF
TRBJ2-3	.	TRBV6-5	TRBD2	TGTGCCAGCAGTCTAGCGGGAGGGACAGATACGCAGTATTTT	CASSLAGGTDTQYF
TRBJ1-2	once	TRBV9	.	TGTGCCAGCAGCGTAGCGTTATCTAACTATGGCTACACCTTC	CASSVALSNYGYTF
TRBJ2-7	.	TRBV5-4	.	TGTGCCAGCAGCTCCTTGGGTACAAGAAACTACGAGCAGTACTTC	CASSSLGTRNYEQYF
TRBJ2-5	.	TRBV7-2	.	TGTGCCAGCAGCGGCGGGACGGTCCGGGAGACCCAGTACTTC	CASSGGTVRETQYF
TRBJ2-7	.	TRBV2	.	TGTGCCAGCAAAATCCCCAACCTTTCAGGGAGTAAATACGAGCAGTACTTC	CASKIPNLSGSKYEQYF
TRBJ2-1	.	TRBV7-2	.	TGTGCCAGCAGGTGGGACATTTACAATGAGCAGTTCTTC	CASRWDIYNEQFF
TRBJ2-3	.	TRBV5-1	.	TGCGCCAGCAGCTTCAGGGTAGGAACAGATACGCAGTATTTT	CASSFRVGTDTQYF
TRBJ1-1	.	TRBV30	.	TGTGCCTGGATTATGCTGATGAACACTGAAGCTTTCTTT	CAWIMLMNTEAFF
TRBJ1-1	.	TRBV10-3	.	TGTGCCATCAGTGAGACAGGTCTAAACACTGAAGCTTTCTTT	CAISETGLNTEAFF
TRBJ2-3	.	TRBV7-7	TRBD2	TGTGCCAGCAGCCCGACTAGCGGGGGGGCTAGGACAGATACGCAGTATTTT	CASSPTSGGARTDTQYF
TRBJ2-3	.	TRBV11-3	TRBD2	TGTGCCAGCAGTACGGGACTAGCTAGCACAGATACGCAGTATTTT	CASSTGLASTDTQYF
TRBJ2-3	.	TRBV7-2	TRBD1	TGTGCCAGCAGCTTAGGGTCGGGACAGGGTCGGAGAGATACGCAGTATTTT	CASSLGSGQGRRDTQYF
TRBJ2-2	once	TRBV6-5	.	TGTGCCAGCAGTTACTCAGGGGTCACCGGGGAGCTGTTTTTT	CASSYSGVTGELFF
TRBJ1-5	.	TRBV30	TRBD1	TGTGCCTGGAGTGCCTCGACAGGGATAGGTCAGCCCCAGCATTTT	CAWSASTGIGQPQHF
TRBJ2-1	.	TRBV7-9	TRBD2	TGTGCCAGCAGCTCGTACCTAGCGGGGTCCCCTGTGAGTGAGCAGTTCTTC	CASSSYLAGSPVSEQFF
TRBJ2-3	.	TRBV5-1	TRBD2	TGCGCCAGCAGCTTGGAGCTAGCGGGAGCTAGACAGTTGCAGTATTTT	CASSLELAGARQLQYF
TRBJ2-1	.	TRBV5-1	TRBD2	TGCGCCAGCAGCTTGGGACTAGCGGGGGGATCTTCCTCCTACAATGAGCAGTTCTTC	CASSLGLAGGSSSYNEQFF
TRBJ1-2	.	TRBV10-3	.	TGTGCCACCCACACCCGGACCTATGGCTACACCTTC	CATHTRTYGYTF
TRBJ2-7	few	TRBV19	TRBD1	TGTGCCAGTAGTAGACAGGGGGCGCCGGGCGAGCAGTACTTC	CASSRQGAPGEQYF
TRBJ2-1	few	TRBV2	.	TGTGCCAGCAGTGGAGCCAGGGAGCAGTTCTTC	CASSGAREQFF
TRBJ1-2	.	TRBV6-1	.	TGTGCCAGCAGTGAAGCGAGCGCCAATGCTGGCTATGGCTACACCTTC	CASSEASANAGYGYTF
TRBJ2-2	.	TRBV28	.	TGTGCCAGCAGAAGAGATGGGACCGGGGAGCTGTTTTTT	CASRRDGTGELFF
TRBJ1-2	once	TRBV6-5	TRBD1	TGTGCCAGCAGGGAGACAGGGTGGACGGGCTACACCTTC	CASRETGWTGYTF
TRBJ1-2	.	TRBV19	.	TGTGCCAGTAGTAATCAGCGATTCAGAGCAGCTAACTATGGCTACACCTTC	CASSNQRFRAANYGYTF
TRBJ1-1	.	TRBV18	.	TGTGCCAGCTCACCACGACCAGGGAACACTGAAGCTTTCTTT	CASSPRPGNTEAFF
TRBJ1-5	.	TRBV10-3	.	TGTGCCATCAGTGAGTCTAGGGATCAGCCCCAGCATTTT	CAISESRDQPQHF
TRBJ2-7	once	TRBV12-3/TRBV12-4	.	TGTGCCAGCAGTCTCAATTACGAGCAGTACTTC	CASSLNYEQYF
TRBJ1-1	.	TRBV9	.	TGTGCCAGCAGCGTAGGAACAGACACTGAAGCTTTCTTT	CASSVGTDTEAFF
TRBJ2-1	.	TRBV5-4	TRBD2	TGTGCCAGCAGCTCCCGACTAGCAAACAATGAGCAGTTCTTC	CASSSRLANNEQFF
TRBJ1-1	once	TRBV19	TRBD1	TGTGCCAGTAGTCCCCAGGGGGGAAGAAACACTGAAGCTTTCTTT	CASSPQGGRNTEAFF
TRBJ1-6	.	TRBV23-1	.	TGCGCCAGCAGATTTCCGGGACACGATAATTCACCCCTCCACTTT	CASRFPGHDNSPLHF
TRBJ1-6	.	TRBV5-8	.	TGTGCCAGCAGCGTACTCAGGGGTGGGAATTCACCCCTCCACTTT	CASSVLRGGNSPLHF
TRBJ2-1	.	TRBV5-1	.	TGCGCCACAGCCAGGGACGTAGGGATGGATGAGCAGTTCTTC	CATARDVGMDEQFF
TRBJ1-6	.	TRBV28	.	TGTGCCAGCAGTACGAGTCCACCCCTCCACTTT	CASSTSPPLHF
TRBJ1-1	.	TRBV3-1/TRBV3-2	TRBD1	TGTGCCAGCAGCCAAGCGGCAGGGGGCGCATGGGCTTTCTTT	CASSQAAGGAWAFF
TRBJ1-1	.	TRBV11-3	.	TGTGCCAGCAGCCCGGGACCGCAAGCCGAAGCTTTCTTT	CASSPGPQAEAFF
TRBJ1-1	.	TRBV21-1	.	TGTGCCAGCAGCAAATGGGGGGCGCTGGGGGCGGTGAACACTGAAGCTTTCTTT	CASSKWGALGAVNTEAFF
TRBJ1-1	.	TRBV29-1	.	TGCAGCGTTGAAGTTTGGGGAATGAACACTGAAGCTTTCTTT	CSVEVWGMNTEAFF
TRBJ2-1	.	TRBV18	TRBD1	TGTGCCAGCTCACCGGGACAGGGAAGGAACTACAATGAGCAGTTCTTC	CASSPGQGRNYNEQFF
TRBJ1-2	.	TRBV25-1	.	TGTGCCAGCAGTGAATCGGGGTTTGCTGGCTACACCTTC	CASSESGFAGYTF
TRBJ2-1	.	TRBV7-3	.	TGTGCCAGCAGCCCTCTCGGGGCAGAACGGTTCTTC	CASSPLGAERFF
TRBJ1-1	.	TRBV7-8	.	TGTGCCAGCAGCTTATACAACAGGCAGAACACTGAAGCTTTCTTT	CASSLYNRQNTEAFF
TRBJ1-1	.	TRBV6-5	TRBD1	TGTGCCAGCCCGGGACAGGAGGCGCCGTGGGCTTTCTTT	CASPGQEAPWAFF
TRBJ1-5	.	TRBV5-3	.	TGTGCCAGAAGCTTAACGTGTTGGGGTGAGCGGCAGCCCCAGCATTTT	CARSLTCWGERQPQHF
TRBJ1-2	.	TRBV5-6	TRBD1	TGTGCCAGCAGCGCCCCGGTCGACAGGGGGTATGGCTACACCTTC	CASSAPVDRGYGYTF